This T cell receptor beta chain was sequenced during a study of blood T cell repertoires in COVID-19. Produced via immunoSEQ multiplex PCR; TCRdb's table is partial and in-frame only. The sample lists 430,000 or so clones, around 90% occurring once. V dropped 0 bases and J dropped 0 bases, with 9 bases sitting between them. CDR1 KGHSH and CDR2 LQKENI come from the germline V gene. The CDR3 consists of 15 residues. The receptor comes from a man younger than 35 with COVID-19, enrolled during active disease. The rearrangement links TRBV18 to TRBJ2-7; D is undetermined. Sequencing was performed on peripheral blood. The chain's CDR3 is CASSPPGRSSYEQYF. In DNA, the CDR3 is TGTGCCAGCTCACCACCGGGCAGAAGCTCCTACGAGCAGTACTTC.